This TCR beta chain appears in the sequencing data of a study of tumor and adjacent non-tumor tissue in lung cancer. In the study overall: There were approximately twelve adenocarcinoma, 2 squamous cell carcinoma and 1 small cell lung cancer cases.

No cell sorting was done before RNA was extracted from the tissue. This non-tumor lung sample came from over 3 cm beyond the tumor edge. Donors were chemotherapy-naive, newly diagnosed lung cancer surgical patients in China, August–late 2014. TCRbeta libraries were built with three rounds of nested PCR, modified from ARM-PCR. TCRdb reanalysed the multiplex PCR reads using MiXCR and keeps one entry per CDR3 protein. The top ten clones hold around 20% of a sample with 110,000 or so distinct CDR3 sequences, 60% to 65% of them seen once. Germline V CDR1 and CDR2: GTSNPN, SVGIG (reference sequence). This CDR3 is 13 amino acids long. The ends lost 0 bases at V and 6 bases at J; junction bases unmatched: 4. This clonotype came up many times.

The chain recombines TRBV30 with TRBJ2-7; TRBD1 aligns across 8 bases. The specimen sequenced was distant non-tumor lung tissue. The sequence was collected from a man aged 55 to 69 with non-small cell lung cancer. This chain's CDR3 is CAWSVQQGGEQYF. In DNA form, the CDR3 reads TGTGCCTGGAGTGTTCAACAGGGGGGCGAGCAGTACTTC.